This is a list of T cell receptor beta chains from one sample in a study of blood T cells in healthy people across ages. MiXCR was run by TCRdb on the 5' RACE reads, yielding one entry per CDR3 protein. The data show 650,000 to 1,000,000 distinct CDR3 sequences, with around half seen just once and roughly 18% held by the top ten. Sample: blood. These receptors originate from an older man in good health. Both conserved end residues are part of each CDR3. A D gene is named only where the DNA matches it firmly. Clone size is stated in some rows and not others, as once, few, many or a class when expanded.

clone_size,d_call,v_call,j_call,cdr3_nt,cdr3_aa
few,.,TRBV10-2,TRBJ2-7,TGCGCCAGCAGCGCTGGGGGGGCCAAGTACGAGCAGTACTTC,CASSAGGAKYEQYF
many,TRBD1,TRBV29-1,TRBJ2-7,TGCAGCGCCGGACAGGGAAGGGGATTCGAGCAGTACTTC,CSAGQGRGFEQYF
many,TRBD1,TRBV18,TRBJ1-2,TGTGCCAGCTCACGGACAGGGGGCGATGGCTACACCTTC,CASSRTGGDGYTF
few,.,TRBV18,TRBJ2-1,TGTGCCAGCTCACTGACAGGAGAGAATGAGCAGTTCTTC,CASSLTGENEQFF
.,TRBD1,TRBV20-1,TRBJ2-7,TGCAGTGCTAGAGAACCCTCCCGGACAGGGCGCTACGAGAAGTACTTC,CSAREPSRTGRYEKYF
.,TRBD1,TRBV4-2,TRBJ2-7,TGTGCCAGCAGCCAAGAGGACAGGCTCTACGAGCAGTACTTC,CASSQEDRLYEQYF
.,.,TRBV7-6,TRBJ2-3,TGTGCCAGCAGCTTAGGTCCAGCGACACGCACAGATACGCAGTATTTT,CASSLGPATRTDTQYF
few,TRBD1,TRBV10-2,TRBJ1-2,TGCGCCAGCAGTGAAACAGGGGACTATGGCTACACCTTC,CASSETGDYGYTF
.,.,TRBV28,TRBJ2-7,TGTGCCAGCAGTCCCGCCGGGGACGGGTACTACGAGCAGTACTTC,CASSPAGDGYYEQYF
few,TRBD1,TRBV27,TRBJ2-1,TGTGCCAGCAGTTTAGCCAGGGGGCGACACAATGAGCAGTTCTTC,CASSLARGRHNEQFF
few,TRBD2,TRBV4-3,TRBJ2-4,TGCGCCAGCAGCCAAGAATGGACTAGCAAACACATTCAGTACTTC,CASSQEWTSKHIQYF
.,TRBD1,TRBV7-3,TRBJ2-1,TGTGCCAGCAGTCCTTACCCCGGGACAGGGTCTCTTCAGAATGAGCAGTTCTTC,CASSPYPGTGSLQNEQFF
.,TRBD1,TRBV4-3,TRBJ2-6,TGCGCCAGCAGCCAAGATTTGGCCAGGGGGCACAACCCTGGGGCCAACGTCCTGACTTTC,CASSQDLARGHNPGANVLTF
.,TRBD2,TRBV5-1,TRBJ2-3,TGCGCCAGCAGCCCCCTGGTGTTAGCGGGAGGGACAGATACGCAGTATTTT,CASSPLVLAGGTDTQYF
.,TRBD2,TRBV15,TRBJ2-1,TGTGCCACCAGATCGGGGGAGGGGACCTCCTACAATGAGCAGTTCTTC,CATRSGEGTSYNEQFF
.,.,TRBV15,TRBJ1-6,TGTGCCACCAGCAGAGGAGGGTTGGGCTCACCCCTCCACTTT,CATSRGGLGSPLHF
few,.,TRBV20-1,TRBJ2-5,TGCAGTGCTGGAAGTTTGCCTTACAATGAGCAGTACTTC,CSAGSLPYNEQYF
.,TRBD1,TRBV6-5,TRBJ2-1,TGTGCCAGCAGTTCCCAGGGGGCTACCTACAATGAGCAGTTCTTC,CASSSQGATYNEQFF
few,TRBD2,TRBV6-5,TRBJ2-7,TGTGCCAGCAGTCTTACTAGCGGGAGGGCCAACGAGCAGTACTTC,CASSLTSGRANEQYF
.,.,TRBV27,TRBJ2-3,TGTGCCAGCAGTTTATCGCCCCCCGGGACACCCCAAGATACGCAGTATTTT,CASSLSPPGTPQDTQYF
.,.,TRBV6-6,TRBJ2-5,TGTGCCAGCACCACCCGTGGCTACCAAGAGACCCAGTACTTC,CASTTRGYQETQYF
.,TRBD2,TRBV20-1,TRBJ2-7,TGCAGTGCTAGAAACCAGCGGGACTTGTACGAGCAGTACTTC,CSARNQRDLYEQYF
once,.,TRBV6-5,TRBJ2-2,TGTGCCAGCAGTTATAGCGGTCCAGGGGCCCATGGGGAGCTGTTTTTT,CASSYSGPGAHGELFF
many,.,TRBV24-1,TRBJ2-7,TGTGCCACCAGCGATCACCGGGACATCGACGAGCAGTACTTC,CATSDHRDIDEQYF
.,.,TRBV30,TRBJ2-1,TGTGCCTGGGAAACAGGGATTGAGCAGTTCTTC,CAWETGIEQFF
.,.,TRBV11-2,TRBJ2-7,TGTGCCAGCAGCCGGGGGGAGGGGGGTTACAATGAGCAGTACTTC,CASSRGEGGYNEQYF
.,.,TRBV29-1,TRBJ2-1,TGCAGCGTTTTAAAGGGATGGGGAGTTGGGGAGCAGTTCTTC,CSVLKGWGVGEQFF
.,.,TRBV5-1,TRBJ2-7,TGCGCCAGCAGCTTGGTCTCGCAGGTCGGGGGATACGAGCAGTACTTC,CASSLVSQVGGYEQYF
.,.,TRBV16,TRBJ2-5,TGTGCCAGCAGCCGACAGAGAGGGGAGACCCAGTACTTC,CASSRQRGETQYF
.,TRBD1,TRBV20-1,TRBJ2-1,TGCAGTGCTAACCGGGACAGCAGGTCCTCCGAGCAGTTCTTC,CSANRDSRSSEQFF
.,.,TRBV28,TRBJ1-1,TGTGCCAGCAGATTCCTTTTCCAGGCGAACACTGAAGCTTTCTTT,CASRFLFQANTEAFF
.,.,TRBV11-3,TRBJ1-1,TGTGCCAGCAGCTTGAGACAAATGAACACTGAAGCTTTCTTT,CASSLRQMNTEAFF
.,.,TRBV20-1,TRBJ2-2,TGCAGTGCCCAGCGGGCAGGGGAGGTCCGGGAGCTGTTTTTT,CSAQRAGEVRELFF
few,TRBD2,TRBV20-1,TRBJ2-4,TGCAGTGCTATACTAGCGGGAGTGGGTGAGCAGTACTTC,CSAILAGVGEQYF
.,.,TRBV18,TRBJ2-3,TGTGCCAGCTCACCAGGAAAAATTTCTGGCACAGATACGCAGTATTTT,CASSPGKISGTDTQYF
.,TRBD2,TRBV3-1,TRBJ2-1,TGTGCCAGCAGACACACCCTAGCGGGGGGGAGTTTTGAGCAGTTCTTC,CASRHTLAGGSFEQFF
few,TRBD1,TRBV11-3,TRBJ1-6,TGTGCCAGCAGCTTATACCGGGACAGCAGGTCACCCCTCCACTTT,CASSLYRDSRSPLHF
few,.,TRBV9,TRBJ1-2,TGTGCCAGCAGCGTAGCGGGTGGTGGCTACACCTTC,CASSVAGGGYTF
.,TRBD2,TRBV29-1,TRBJ2-3,TGCAGCGTAGGGACTAGTTCTACCACAGATACGCAGTATTTT,CSVGTSSTTDTQYF
.,.,TRBV5-1,TRBJ2-7,TGCGCCAGCAAGGATTCCTACGAGCAGTACTTC,CASKDSYEQYF
.,.,TRBV5-1,TRBJ1-4,TGCGCCAGCAGCTTCGACAGTATTGAAAAACTGTTTTTT,CASSFDSIEKLFF